This entry is about one TCR beta chain. The antigen is not known. The data originate from a study of cytomegalovirus exposure and HLA in healthy donors. Though probably carrying unrecorded immune exposures, donors were nominally healthy at sampling. Amplification used 60 Vbeta primers and 13 Jbeta primers. Assay used: immunoSEQ multiplex PCR; TCRdb lists only in-frame clones, some missing. The data contain 200,000 to 250,000 clones, approximately 84% of them singletons. Trimming pared 5 bases from V and 6 bases from J, leaving 16 bases between. The CDR3 has 15 residues. Germline CDR1 MGHRA, CDR2 YSYEKL. General study points: Later analysis placed DRB1 highest and HLA-C lowest in TCR association rates, which differed by HLA locus. Serostatus for CMV was the only available immune exposure information.

This clonotype was sampled from a woman aged 40 to 50 in good health and CMV-seronegative. The sample consisted of PBMCs. The chain joins TRBV4-1 to TRBJ1-4; tentatively, D is TRBD1 (6 bases). The CDR3 loop reads CASSITRGVYEKLFF. The CDR3 bases are TGCGCCAGCAGCATCACCAGGGGTGTGTATGAAAAACTGTTTTTT.